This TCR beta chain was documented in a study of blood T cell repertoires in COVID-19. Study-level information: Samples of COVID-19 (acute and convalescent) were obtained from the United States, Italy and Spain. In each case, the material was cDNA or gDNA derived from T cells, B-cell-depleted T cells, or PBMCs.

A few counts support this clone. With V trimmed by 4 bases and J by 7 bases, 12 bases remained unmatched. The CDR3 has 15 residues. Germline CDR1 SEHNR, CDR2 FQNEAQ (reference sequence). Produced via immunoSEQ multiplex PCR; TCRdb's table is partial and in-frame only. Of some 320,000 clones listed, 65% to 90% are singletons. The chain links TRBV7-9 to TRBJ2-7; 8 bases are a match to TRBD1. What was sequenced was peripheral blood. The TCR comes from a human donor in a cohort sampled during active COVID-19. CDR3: CASSSGTGLVGEQYF. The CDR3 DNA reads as TGTGCCAGCAGCTCCGGGACAGGTCTCGTTGGGGAGCAGTACTTC.